The TCR beta chain described here comes from a study of cytomegalovirus exposure and HLA in healthy donors. Researchers ran the PCR with 60 Vbeta and 13 Jbeta primers. Libraries were prepared by immunoSEQ multiplex PCR; TCRdb keeps only in-frame clonotypes and omits some of them. The sample spans 77,000 or so clones; the ten largest clones claim about 5%. This CDR3 spans 16 amino acids. From germline, CDR1 is SGHRS and CDR2 YFSETQ. The V gene lost 4 bases and the J gene lost 6 bases, with 22 bases spanning the gap. The sample consisted of PBMCs. The receptor was isolated from a man aged 30-40 years in good health and CMV-seronegative. The chain links TRBV5-1 to TRBJ1-1, with D unclear. As DNA, the CDR3 is TGCGCCAGCAGCCCCCAGGTGGGAGCACCAGGTTCTGAAGCTTTCTTT. Translating it yields CASSPQVGAPGSEAFF.